One sample yielded the 14 T cell receptor beta chains listed below, sequenced in a study of blood T cell repertoires in COVID-19. Using immunoSEQ multiplex PCR, the repertoire was profiled, and TCRdb retains in-frame clones only, with some absent. The data contain about 150,000 clones, 84% of them singletons. The sample was PBMCs or T cells enriched from blood (not recorded which). The receptor source for this set is a man aged 45 to 65 who had recovered from COVID-19.

The chain links TRBV2 to TRBJ1-4; D gene unclear. V dropped 0 bases and J dropped 0 bases, with 5 bases sitting between them. The CDR3 runs 15 residues. Germline CDR1 reads SNHLY; CDR2 reads FYNNEI. The CDR3 loop reads CASSEAPSTNEKLFF. The CDR3 DNA is TGTGCCAGCAGTGAAGCCCCGTCAACTAATGAAAAACTGTTTTTT.

This chain connects TRBV20-1 to TRBJ1-2; unclear D gene. Germline V gene sequence: CDR1 DFQATT, CDR2 SNEGSKA (reference sequence). CDR3 size: 10 residues. V was clipped by 6 bases and J by 8 bases, with 10 bases between them. The CDR3 spells CSARGGGYTF. The CDR3 DNA is TGCAGTGCCCGAGGCGGGGGCTACACCTTC.

There are a few counts of this clone. This sequence joins TRBV6-2 or TRBV6-3 and TRBJ2-6; 7 bases match TRBD1. Germline CDR1 and CDR2: MNHEY and SVGEGT. The CDR3 contains 18 residues. V shed 4 bases and J 0 bases; nucleotides not matched to a gene: 9. The CDR3 sequence is CASSSRTGLSSGANVLTF. The CDR3 DNA is TGTGCCAGCAGTTCTCGGACAGGTTTGAGCTCTGGGGCCAACGTCCTGACTTTC.

The chain recombines TRBV6-6 with TRBJ1-1; weak D call: TRBD1 (5 bases). Germline V gene sequence: CDR1 MNHNY, CDR2 SVGAGI (reference sequence). The length of the CDR3 is 13 residues. V lost 4 bases, J lost 4 bases, and 10 bases lay in between. CDR3 in amino acids: CASSSIGGTEAFF. CDR3 nucleotide sequence: TGTGCCAGCAGTTCCATCGGGGGCACTGAAGCTTTCTTT.

This chain joins TRBV13 and TRBJ2-5; no clear D gene. CDR3 size: 13 residues. Germline CDR1 is PRHDT and CDR2 is FYEKMQ (reference sequence). V dropped 6 bases and J dropped 4 bases, with 12 bases sitting between them. CDR3 residues: CASSPRLAETQYF. The CDR3, as DNA: TGTGCCAGCAGTCCCAGGCTGGCAGAGACCCAGTACTTC.

The V gene is TRBV29-1, the J gene TRBJ1-5, with 7 nucleotides matching TRBD1. This CDR3 region has 13 residues. J gave up 5 bases and V 6 bases, and 7 bases lay outside the gene matches. Germline loops: CDR1 SQVTM, CDR2 ANQGSEA. The CDR3 spells CSVALGGDQPQHF. The DNA for the CDR3 is TGCAGCGTGGCTCTAGGGGGCGATCAGCCCCAGCATTTT.

CDR3 in amino acids: CASSLGGQGSTGELFF. DNA for the CDR3: TGTGCCAGCAGCTTAGGAGGACAGGGGTCGACCGGGGAGCTGTTTTTT. The chain joins TRBV11-1 to TRBJ2-2; 9 bases are shared with TRBD1. There are 16 residues in the CDR3. CDR1 and CDR2 (germline): SGHAT, FQDESV (reference sequence). Trimming removed 1 base from V and 5 bases from J; junction bases left unmatched: 5.

The gene calls are TRBV5-1 and TRBJ1-2, with 11 bases identical to TRBD1. Germline loops: CDR1 SGHRS, CDR2 YFSETQ. CDR3 length: 14 residues. With V trimmed by 4 bases and J by 7 bases, 6 bases remained unmatched. The chain's CDR3 is CASSDGQGAGGYTF. As DNA, the CDR3 is TGCGCCAGCAGCGATGGACAGGGGGCAGGTGGCTACACCTTC. The full variable domain, with the rest looked up from reference TRBV5-1 and TRBJ1-2, is KAGVTQTPRYLIKTRGQQVTLSCSPISGHRSVSWYQQTPGQGLQFLFEYFSETQRNKGNFPGRFSGRQFSNSRSEMNVSTLELGDSALYLCASSDGQGAGGYTFGSGTRLTVV.

J is TRBJ1-1 and V is TRBV18; D possibly corresponds to TRBD1 (6 bases). The CDR3 is 13 amino acids. Germline values: CDR1 KGHSH, CDR2 LQKENI. The V end lost 4 bases, the J end lost 8 bases, and 14 bases lay between the germline ends. CDR3 nucleotides: TGTGCCAGCTCACGGTTGCTCGGACAGGAAGCTTTCTTT. Translating it yields CASSRLLGQEAFF.

The rearrangement uses TRBV30 and TRBJ1-3; D remains unclear. The CDR3 extends over 14 amino acids. Germline CDR1 and CDR2: GTSNPN and SVGIG (reference sequence). V shed 0 bases and J shed 0 bases, with 6 bases lying between them. The CDR3 protein is CAWSVGDSGNTIYF. The CDR3 nucleotides are TGTGCCTGGAGTGTTGGAGACTCTGGAAACACCATATATTTT.

The CDR3 nucleotides are TGTGCCAGCAGCATGGGTCCCCCAATCTACAATGAGCAGTTCTTC. It yields the protein CASSMGPPIYNEQFF. The chain is built from TRBV5-5 and TRBJ2-1; no firm D call. There are 15 residues in the CDR3. CDR1 and CDR2 from the germline V gene are SGHKS and YYEKEE (reference sequence). V was shortened by 4 bases and J by 3 bases, with 14 bases between the two germline ends.

The chain has TRBV5-4 and TRBJ2-2, with a tentative D call TRBD1 (6 bases). The CDR3 loop spans 15 amino acids. Germline CDR1 and CDR2: SGHNT and YYREEE (reference sequence). V was trimmed by 3 bases and J by 5 bases, leaving 14 bases between them. The CDR3 DNA follows: TGTGCCAGCAGCTCCCAGGGGATTAGGACCGGGGAGCTGTTTTTT. It yields the protein CASSSQGIRTGELFF.

This chain connects TRBV27 to TRBJ2-1, with 8 bases aligning to TRBD2. The junction had 14 bases not matched to a gene; V was cut back by 3 bases and J by 7 bases. CDR3 length: 17 amino acids. Germline CDR1 reads MNHEY; CDR2 reads SMNVEV (reference sequence). CDR3 region: CASSLVRGSGVGNEQFF. CDR3 bases: TGTGCCAGCAGTTTGGTTCGGGGTAGCGGGGTAGGTAATGAGCAGTTCTTC.

The rearrangement uses TRBV2 and TRBJ2-2, with 9 bases matching TRBD1. The CDR3 is 18 amino acids. Per the germline V gene, CDR1 is SNHLY and CDR2 is FYNNEI. The trim removed 3 bases at V and 4 bases at J, leaving 12 bases unmatched. CDR3 nucleotide sequence: TGTGCCAGCAGTGACTCTCCGAACAGGGGGCTGAGCACCGGGGAGCTGTTTTTT. Residues: CASSDSPNRGLSTGELFF. The full variable domain, completed using reference TRBV2 and TRBJ2-2, is EPEVTQTPSHQVTQMGQEVILRCVPISNHLYFYWYRQILGQKVEFLVSFYNNEISEKSEIFDDQFSVERPDGSNFTLKIRSTKLEDSAMYFCASSDSPNRGLSTGELFFGEGSRLTVL.